This TCR beta chain was captured in a study of somatic mutations in cytotoxic T cells in rheumatoid arthritis listed by TCRdb under 2017. With regard to the full study: Patient peripheral blood (less than 31 ml EDTA) was drawn right after diagnosis and before any treatment started. Whether expanded CD8+ T-cell clones in untreated, newly diagnosed rheumatoid arthritis carry somatic mutations was the study question, and clonality was characterized with TCRB deep sequencing. A total of 65 to 70 rheumatoid arthritis patients and about 20 healthy controls underwent TCRB deep sequencing. Patient and control groups had essentially identical median ages. Some V beta antibody-stained T-cell populations were flow-sorted on a FACSAria II or Sony SH800 at nearly 100% purity, and sorted V beta1+ cells also underwent TCRB sequencing.

The study at large found these results: The slight underrepresentation of TRBV07 in patients was not corrected for multiple comparisons. CD8+ T-cell clonality in rheumatoid arthritis patients was not significantly different from that in age-matched healthy controls. Healthy controls showed no age-related increase in CD8+ clonality, whereas patients did (Spearman r ~ 0.49). Viral specificity could not be ruled out by absence from virus-specific databases, and the antigen targets of the expanded CD8+ clones remained unknown. In 8 out of 65 patients, more than 20% of CD8+ cells belonged to the largest CD8+ clone, while several identical CD8+ TCRB sequences were shared between blood and synovial fluid.

CD4+ and CD8+ cells were isolated by positive magnetic bead selection on an AutoMACS, and purity was checked by flow cytometry. Initial screening for clonal expansions relied on flow cytometry with a TCR V beta antibody panel, after which sorted CD8+ fractions underwent TCRB deep sequencing for characterization. Ficoll-Paque PLUS density gradient separation was used to isolate peripheral blood mononuclear cells. Nucleospin Tissue or Tissue XS kits were used to extract DNA from CD4-enriched, CD8-enriched or PBMC samples, and a Qubit 2.0 fluorometer was used for quantification. Sequencing of TCRB CDR3 was done on genomic DNA with the immunoSEQ assay. Turning to the authors' computational methods: Only a few patient CD8+ clones larger than 1% matched published virus-specific TCRB sequences when compared against them. Analyses were restricted to productive TCRB rearrangements. Clonality was expressed as a Shannon entropy-based productive clonality index, with each clone defined by a unique TCRB CDR3 sequence. To calculate repertoire overlap between two samples, the template counts of each clone were considered relative to each sample's total templates. Flow cytometry-measured V-gene usage correlated with V-gene usage from TCRB sequencing, with a Spearman r of less than 0.65. TCRdb's version of the immuneACCESS table is confined to in-frame rearrangements and falls short of the full clone set. An unresolved V gene accounts for under half of the shortfall where checked; the remainder is of unknown origin. V, J and clone size were drawn from that table, and D and trimming were deduced from the DNA. For this sample the table gives under 20,000 clones, of which nearly 80% were detected only once. The ten biggest clones cover 17% of the sample.

The sample holds a few counts of this clone. Its target antigen remains unknown. No much larger clone exists at a distance of one base, and base qualities are not known. Its CDR3 holds 15 amino acids, cysteine through phenylalanine. Only the CDR3 region is kept as DNA, spanning 45 bases read in frame from base 1. Taken from the germline V gene, the CDR1 and CDR2 loops are KGHSH and LQKENI. V and J lose 0 bases and 8 bases, and a span of 11 bases separates them. The specimen was CD8+ T cells sorted from blood. The chain was built from TRBV18 and TRBJ1-6; perhaps TRBD1 is the D gene, with 6 bases matching. This clonotype was sampled from an adult with rheumatoid arthritis. The CDR3 reads as follows: CASSPPLGADSPLHF. The nucleotide sequence reads TGTGCCAGCTCACCACCGCTGGGGGCGGATTCACCCCTCCACTTT.